This note documents a single TCR beta chain sequence. As yet, its antigen is unknown. Repertoires were generated with immunoSEQ multiplex PCR, while TCRdb's copy carries only in-frame clones and drops some. The sample gives some 150,000 clones, approximately 90% of which show up once; roughly 4.7% is in the top ten. CDR3 length equals 11 residues. Trimming took off 4 bases at V and 3 bases at J, with 4 bases between the two ends. Looked up from germline, CDR1 is LNHDA and CDR2 is SQIVND (reference sequence). The entry originates in a study of T cell responses to AZD1222 COVID-19 vaccine. Study-wide findings and caveats: Regions left unmutated in variants are reportedly the target of nearly half of spike-specific TCRs. Regions 160-218 and 743-854 held dominance among vaccine-associated CD4 TCRs, which spanned spike.

V is TRBV19 and J is TRBJ2-7; D unresolved. The material sequenced was peripheral blood, taken on day 0 of AZD1222 vaccination. The source of this sequence is an adult in good health. The CDR3: CASSNHYEQYF. The CDR3 coding sequence is TGTGCCAGTAGTAACCACTACGAGCAGTACTTC.